This T cell receptor (beta chain) was documented in a study of T cells in Graves' hyperthyroidism and ophthalmopathy. On the study more broadly: The initial diagnosis was the point when peripheral blood was collected, ahead of any treatment. General study findings and limits: The model's output predicted ophthalmopathy at a median of 6.5 months prior to onset.

This clonotype was found many times. Its specificity is not known. TCR beta CDR3 regions were amplified from RNA. A set of HTBI primers served as the primers for a first-round RT-PCR of the TCR CDR3. Each CDR3 protein is one row after TCRdb ran MiXCR on the multiplex PCR reads. The repertoire has 550,000 to 700,000 distinct CDR3 sequences, approximately 14% of them found once; the top ten carry 3.5% to 4.5%. Clinical symptoms, serum thyroxine, TRAb, thyroid ultrasound and orbital computed tomography established diagnosis. The authors took PBMCs from 10 ml fresh peripheral blood. Sequencing input: blood. This receptor was identified in a woman in her thirties or forties with Graves' ophthalmopathy.

The CDR3 sequence: CASILTGYPETQYF. DNA for the CDR3: TGTGCCAGCATCCTGACAGGTTATCCAGAGACCCAGTACTTC. V is TRBV5-6 and J is TRBJ2-5, with a possible D match to TRBD1 (6 bases). There are 14 residues in the CDR3. Germline V gene lookup returns CDR1 SGHDT and CDR2 YYEEEE. V lost 6 bases and J 4 bases, leaving 16 bases between the germline ends.